This T cell receptor beta chain derives from a study of CXCR3-negative and CXCR3-positive naive CD8 T cells. Study-level results: Compared with CXCR3-negative naive cells, CXCR3-positive naive cells showed more hydrophobic TRB CDR3s. Memory CD8+ T cell repertoires were far less diverse than both naive subsets.

As to this clonotype: The antigen remains undetermined.

Germline V gene data show CDR1 as SNHLY and CDR2 as FYNNEI. The CDR3 is 15 amino acids. The method, 5' RACE with UMI labels, was used to prepare the TRB cDNA libraries. With the 5' RACE reads reprocessed, TCRdb shows one record per CDR3 protein and no DNA. The repertoire table contains some 150,000 distinct CDR3 sequences. V usage is TRBV2 and J usage is TRBJ2-3; the TCRdb call, TRBD2, lacks DNA for checking. The receptor's source is a human donor in good health. Some clones in this sample may be carry-over from other donors' samples. The sequencing sample was made of naive CXCR3+ CD8+ T cells from blood. Stated subset: CD45RO-CCR7+CD27+CD95- naive CD8+ T cells expressing CXCR3 (TNR3+). CDR3 loop: CASTNIGLGVDTQYF.